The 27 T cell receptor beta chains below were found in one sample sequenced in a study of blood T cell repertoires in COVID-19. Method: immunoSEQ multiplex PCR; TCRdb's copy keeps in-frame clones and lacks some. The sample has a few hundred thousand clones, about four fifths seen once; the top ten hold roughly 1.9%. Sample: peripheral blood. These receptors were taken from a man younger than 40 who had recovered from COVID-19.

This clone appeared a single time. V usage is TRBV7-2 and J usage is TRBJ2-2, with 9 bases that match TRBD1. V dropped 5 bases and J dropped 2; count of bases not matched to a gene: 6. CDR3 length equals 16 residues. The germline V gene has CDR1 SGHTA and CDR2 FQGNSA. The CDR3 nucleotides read TGTGCCAGCAGCCCAGGGGGACAGGGTAACACCGGGGAGCTGTTTTTT. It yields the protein CASSPGGQGNTGELFF.

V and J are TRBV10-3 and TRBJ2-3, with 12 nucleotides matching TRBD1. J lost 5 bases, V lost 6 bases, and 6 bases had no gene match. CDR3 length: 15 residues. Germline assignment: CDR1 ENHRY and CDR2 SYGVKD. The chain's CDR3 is CAISPGQGAGDTQYF. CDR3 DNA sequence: TGTGCCATCAGCCCGGGACAGGGGGCGGGAGATACGCAGTATTTT.

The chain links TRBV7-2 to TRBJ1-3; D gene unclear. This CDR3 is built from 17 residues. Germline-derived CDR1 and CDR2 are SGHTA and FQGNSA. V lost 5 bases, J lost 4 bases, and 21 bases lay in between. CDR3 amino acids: CASSPAGAGRLGNTIYF. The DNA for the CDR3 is TGTGCCAGCAGCCCAGCCGGCGCCGGGCGACTAGGAAACACCATATATTTT. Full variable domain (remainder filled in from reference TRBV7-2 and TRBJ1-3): GAGVSQSPSNKVTEKGKDVELRCDPISGHTALYWYRQSLGQGLEFLIYFQGNSAPDKSGLPSDRFSAERTGGSVSTLTIQRTQQEDSAVYLCASSPAGAGRLGNTIYFGEGSWLTVV.

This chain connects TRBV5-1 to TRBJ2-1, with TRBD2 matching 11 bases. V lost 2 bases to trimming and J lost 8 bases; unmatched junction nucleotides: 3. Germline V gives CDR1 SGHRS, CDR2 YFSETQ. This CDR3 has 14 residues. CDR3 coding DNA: TGCGCCAGCAGCTTAGGGACTAGCGGCGATGAGCAGTTCTTC. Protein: CASSLGTSGDEQFF.

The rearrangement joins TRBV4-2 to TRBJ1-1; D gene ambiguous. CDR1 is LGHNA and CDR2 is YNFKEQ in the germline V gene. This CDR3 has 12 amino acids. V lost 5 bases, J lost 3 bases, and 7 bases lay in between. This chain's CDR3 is CASSGRDTEAFF. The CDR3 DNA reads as TGTGCCAGCAGCGGGCGGGACACTGAAGCTTTCTTT.

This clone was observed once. The CDR3 DNA reads as TGTGCCAGCACCCTGGGTCTAGCGGGGATGCAAGAGACCCAGTACTTC. It codes for CASTLGLAGMQETQYF. The chain combines TRBV2 with TRBJ2-5; 9 nucleotides match TRBD2. Unmatched junction bases numbered 11, after V lost 7 bases and J lost 2 bases. The CDR3 extends over 16 amino acids. Per germline, CDR1 SNHLY and CDR2 FYNNEI.

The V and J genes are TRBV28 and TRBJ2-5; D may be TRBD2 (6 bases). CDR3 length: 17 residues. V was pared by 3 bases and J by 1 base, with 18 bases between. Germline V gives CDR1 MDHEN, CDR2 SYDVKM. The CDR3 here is CASSFLFPSDPQETQYF. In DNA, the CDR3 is TGTGCCAGCAGTTTCCTGTTCCCTAGCGACCCCCAAGAGACCCAGTACTTC.

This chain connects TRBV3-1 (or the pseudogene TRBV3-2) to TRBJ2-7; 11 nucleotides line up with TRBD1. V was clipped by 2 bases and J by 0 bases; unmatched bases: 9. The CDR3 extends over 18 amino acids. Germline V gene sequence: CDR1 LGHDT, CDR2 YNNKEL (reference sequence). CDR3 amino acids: CASSQQPGQGVSSYEQYF. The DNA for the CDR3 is TGTGCCAGCAGCCAACAGCCGGGACAGGGGGTCAGCTCCTACGAGCAGTACTTC.

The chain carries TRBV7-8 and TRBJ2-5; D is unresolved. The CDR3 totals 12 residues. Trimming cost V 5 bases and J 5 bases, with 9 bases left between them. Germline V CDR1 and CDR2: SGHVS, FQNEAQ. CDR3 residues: CASSPALETQYF. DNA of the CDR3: TGTGCCAGCAGCCCCGCGCTGGAGACCCAGTACTTC.

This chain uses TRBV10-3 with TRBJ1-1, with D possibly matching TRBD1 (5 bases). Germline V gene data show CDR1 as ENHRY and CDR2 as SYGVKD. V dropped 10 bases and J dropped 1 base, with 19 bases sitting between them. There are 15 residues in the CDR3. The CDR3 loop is CATGDGSQGNTEAFF. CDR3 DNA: TGTGCCACCGGAGATGGATCCCAGGGGAACACTGAAGCTTTCTTT.

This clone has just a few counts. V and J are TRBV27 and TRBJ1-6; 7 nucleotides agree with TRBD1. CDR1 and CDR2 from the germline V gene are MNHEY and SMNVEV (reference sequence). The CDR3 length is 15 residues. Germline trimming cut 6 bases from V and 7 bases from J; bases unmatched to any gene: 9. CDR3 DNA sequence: TGTGCCAGCAGCGACCTACAGGGGCAAAATTCACCCCTCCACTTT. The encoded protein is CASSDLQGQNSPLHF.

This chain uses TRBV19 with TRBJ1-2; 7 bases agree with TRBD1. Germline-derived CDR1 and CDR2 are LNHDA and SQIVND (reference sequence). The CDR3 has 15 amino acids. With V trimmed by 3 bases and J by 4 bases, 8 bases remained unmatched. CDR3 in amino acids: CASSILQTGIYGYTF. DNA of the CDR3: TGTGCCAGTAGTATCCTACAGACAGGGATCTATGGCTACACCTTC.

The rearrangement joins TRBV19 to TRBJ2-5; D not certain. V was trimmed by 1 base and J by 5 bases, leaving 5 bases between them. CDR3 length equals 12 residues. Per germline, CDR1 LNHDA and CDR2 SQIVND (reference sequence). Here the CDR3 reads CASSIGRETQYF. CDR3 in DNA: TGTGCCAGTAGTATAGGCCGGGAGACCCAGTACTTC. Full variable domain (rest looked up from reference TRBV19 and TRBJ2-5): DGGITQSPKYLFRKEGQNVTLSCEQNLNHDAMYWYRQDPGQGLRLIYYSQIVNDFQKGDIAEGYSVSREKKESFPLTVTSAQKNPTAFYLCASSIGRETQYFGPGTRLLVL.

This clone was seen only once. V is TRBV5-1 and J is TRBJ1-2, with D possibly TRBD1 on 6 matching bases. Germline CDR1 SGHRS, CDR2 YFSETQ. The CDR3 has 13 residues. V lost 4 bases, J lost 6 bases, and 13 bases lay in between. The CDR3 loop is CASSPGTINGYTF. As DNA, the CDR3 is TGCGCCAGCAGCCCCGGGACAATCAATGGCTACACCTTC.

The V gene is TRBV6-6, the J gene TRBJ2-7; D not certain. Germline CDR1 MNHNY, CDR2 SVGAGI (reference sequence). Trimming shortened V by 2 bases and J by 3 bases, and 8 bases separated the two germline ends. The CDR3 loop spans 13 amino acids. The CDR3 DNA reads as TGTGCCAGCAGTTACGGGCAGGTCTACGAGCAGTACGTC. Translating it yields CASSYGQVYEQYV.

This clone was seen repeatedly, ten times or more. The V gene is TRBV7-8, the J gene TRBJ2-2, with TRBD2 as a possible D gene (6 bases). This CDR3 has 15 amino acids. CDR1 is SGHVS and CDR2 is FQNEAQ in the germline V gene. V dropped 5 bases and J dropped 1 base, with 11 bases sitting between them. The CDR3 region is CASSQRRENTGELFF. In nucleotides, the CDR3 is TGTGCCAGCAGCCAGCGGAGGGAGAACACCGGGGAGCTGTTTTTT.

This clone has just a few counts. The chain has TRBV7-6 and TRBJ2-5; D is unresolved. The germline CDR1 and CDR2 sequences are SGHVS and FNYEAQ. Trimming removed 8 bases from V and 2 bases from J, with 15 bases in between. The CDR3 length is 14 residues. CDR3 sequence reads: CASSSGASQETQYF. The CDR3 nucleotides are TGTGCCAGCTCCTCTGGAGCCTCACAAGAGACCCAGTACTTC.

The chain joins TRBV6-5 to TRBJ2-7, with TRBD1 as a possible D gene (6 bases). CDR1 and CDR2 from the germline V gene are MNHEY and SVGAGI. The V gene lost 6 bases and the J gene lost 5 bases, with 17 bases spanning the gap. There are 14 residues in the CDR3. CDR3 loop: CASSLLYRDDEQYF. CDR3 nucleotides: TGTGCCAGCAGCCTTCTTTACAGGGACGACGAGCAGTACTTC.

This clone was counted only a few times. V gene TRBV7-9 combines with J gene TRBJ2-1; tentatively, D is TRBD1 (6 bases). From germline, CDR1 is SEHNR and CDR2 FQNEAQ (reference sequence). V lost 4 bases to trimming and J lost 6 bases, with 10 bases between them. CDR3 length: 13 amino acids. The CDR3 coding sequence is TGTGCCAGCAGCTGGGCAGGGGTCAATGAGCAGTTCTTC. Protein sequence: CASSWAGVNEQFF.

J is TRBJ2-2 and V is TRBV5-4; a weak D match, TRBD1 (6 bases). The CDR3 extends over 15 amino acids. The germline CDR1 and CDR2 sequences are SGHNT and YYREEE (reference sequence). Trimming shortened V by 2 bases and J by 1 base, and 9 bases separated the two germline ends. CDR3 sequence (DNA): TGTGCCAGCAGCTTACAGGGTCGGAACACCGGGGAGCTGTTTTTT. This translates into CASSLQGRNTGELFF.

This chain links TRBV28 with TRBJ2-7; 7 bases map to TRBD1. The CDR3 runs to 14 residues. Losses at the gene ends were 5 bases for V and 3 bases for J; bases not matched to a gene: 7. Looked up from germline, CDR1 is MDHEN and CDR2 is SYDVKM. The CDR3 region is CASSKGDRDYEQYV. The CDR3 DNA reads TGTGCCAGCAGTAAGGGGGACAGAGACTACGAGCAGTACGTC.

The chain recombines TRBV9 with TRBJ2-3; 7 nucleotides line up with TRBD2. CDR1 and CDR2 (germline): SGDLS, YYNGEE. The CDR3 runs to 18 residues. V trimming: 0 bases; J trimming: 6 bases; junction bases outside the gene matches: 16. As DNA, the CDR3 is TGTGCCAGCAGCGTAGCCCGAGCTAGCGGACTTCTCGACGATACGCAGTATTTT. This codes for CASSVARASGLLDDTQYF.

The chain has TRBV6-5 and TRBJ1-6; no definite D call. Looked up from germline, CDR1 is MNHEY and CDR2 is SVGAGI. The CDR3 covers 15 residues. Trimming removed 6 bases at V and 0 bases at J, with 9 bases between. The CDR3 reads CASRDRSSYNSPLHF. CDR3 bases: TGTGCCAGCAGGGATAGGAGCTCCTATAATTCACCCCTCCACTTT.

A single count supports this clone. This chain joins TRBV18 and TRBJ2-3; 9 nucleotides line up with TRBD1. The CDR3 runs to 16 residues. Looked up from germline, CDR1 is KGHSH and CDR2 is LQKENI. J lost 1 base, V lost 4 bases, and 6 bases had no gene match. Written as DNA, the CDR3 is TGTGCCAGCTCACGTACAGGGGGCGAGGGCACAGATACGCAGTATTTT. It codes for CASSRTGGEGTDTQYF.

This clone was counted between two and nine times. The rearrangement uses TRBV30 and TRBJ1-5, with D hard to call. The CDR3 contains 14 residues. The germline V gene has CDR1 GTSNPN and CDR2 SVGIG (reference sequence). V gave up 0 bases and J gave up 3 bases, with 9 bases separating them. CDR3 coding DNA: TGTGCCTGGAGTGTCCGGCAGGACAATCAGCCCCAGCATTTT. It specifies CAWSVRQDNQPQHF.

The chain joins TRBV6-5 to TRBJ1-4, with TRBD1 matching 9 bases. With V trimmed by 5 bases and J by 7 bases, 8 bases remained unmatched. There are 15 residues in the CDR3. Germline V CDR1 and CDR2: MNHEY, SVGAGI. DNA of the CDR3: TGTGCCAGCAGTCCAACAGGGGGCGGGAGTGAAAAACTGTTTTTT. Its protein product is CASSPTGGGSEKLFF.

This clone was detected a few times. The chain's CDR3 is CASSETSDPGELFF. As DNA, the CDR3 is TGTGCCAGCAGTGAAACTAGCGATCCCGGGGAGCTGTTTTTT. J is TRBJ2-2 and V is TRBV25-1; 7 bases line up with TRBD2. Germline V lookup: CDR1 MGHDK, CDR2 SYGVNS. This CDR3 spans 14 amino acids. Trimming took 2 bases from V and 6 from J; bases not matched to a gene: 3.